The rows below give T cell receptor beta chains drawn from one sample of a study of neoadjuvant anti-PD-1 for oral cavity cancer. Only in-frame clones appear in the TCRdb table, and some are missing; sequencing was by immunoSEQ multiplex PCR. The table shows approximately 15,000 clones, with less than 80% occurring only once. Source: PBMCs, taken before nivolumab (anti-PD-1) treatment. The receptors were gathered from a person between 40 and 85 years old with oral cavity squamous cell carcinoma. The CDR3 runs from the conserved cysteine through the conserved F or W. The order of the fields is CDR3 protein, CDR3 DNA, clone size, V gene, D gene, J gene. The D gene is left open where the match is weak. Size is omitted from some rows. Given values are once, few, many or a class for expanded clones.

CAFALYGYTF TGTGCCTTTGCCCTCTATGGCTACACCTTC few TRBV30 . TRBJ1-2
CASRVENEQFF TGTGCCAGTAGGGTGGAAAATGAGCAGTTCTTC . TRBV19 . TRBJ2-1
CASSSGGSYEQYF TGTGCCAGCAGTTCAGGGGGCTCCTACGAGCAGTACTTC few TRBV27 TRBD1 TRBJ2-7
CASSLEPDSTYEQYF TGCGCCAGCAGCTTGGAACCGGACAGCACCTACGAGCAGTACTTC . TRBV5-1 . TRBJ2-7
CASSKDQPRTEAFF TGTGCCAGCAGCAAGGACCAACCGAGGACTGAAGCTTTCTTT . TRBV7-9 . TRBJ1-1
CAWRNSGGPETQYF TGTGCCTGGCGTAATAGCGGGGGGCCCGAGACCCAGTACTTC . TRBV30 TRBD2 TRBJ2-5
CASSQVDILSYNEQFF TGCGCCAGCAGCCAGGTGGACATCCTCTCCTACAATGAGCAGTTCTTC few TRBV4-1 . TRBJ2-1
CASSPAGTAEYGYTF TGTGCCAGCAGCCCAGCAGGGACAGCGGAGTATGGCTACACCTTC . TRBV9 TRBD1 TRBJ1-2
CASSPALNTEAFF TGTGCCAGCAGCCCAGCCCTGAACACTGAAGCTTTCTTT once TRBV7-3 . TRBJ1-1
CASSEPSASNTEAFF TGTGCCAGCAGTGAGCCCTCCGCCAGCAACACTGAAGCTTTCTTT few TRBV6-1 . TRBJ1-1
CASSSLRTGGRRRYGYTF TGCGCCAGCAGCTCCCTAAGGACAGGGGGTAGGAGGCGTTATGGCTACACCTTC . TRBV5-1 TRBD1 TRBJ1-2
CSTKSPPQYF TGCAGTACCAAAAGCCCACCTCAGTACTTC . TRBV20-1 . TRBJ2-5
CASSPWQSGTPDEQYF TGTGCCAGCAGCCCCTGGCAATCCGGGACACCCGACGAGCAGTACTTC . TRBV7-8 . TRBJ2-7
CASSRDSNYGYTF TGCGCCAGCAGCAGGGACAGTAACTATGGCTACACCTTC few TRBV10-1 TRBD1 TRBJ1-2
CASRGQGAGGELFF TGTGCCAGCAGAGGACAGGGCGCTGGAGGGGAGCTGTTTTTT once TRBV2 TRBD1 TRBJ2-2
CASSPLGRGTEAFF TGTGCCAGCAGCCCGTTAGGACGGGGGACTGAAGCTTTCTTT few TRBV13 . TRBJ1-1
CASRDSPDGEQFF TGTGCCAGCAGGGACAGCCCCGACGGGGAGCAGTTCTTC . TRBV2 . TRBJ2-1
CASMRRRDQETQYF TGTGCCAGCATGAGGCGGAGGGACCAAGAGACCCAGTACTTC once TRBV5-4 . TRBJ2-5
CASSFDRVAYEQYF TGTGCCAGCAGCTTTGACAGGGTGGCCTACGAGCAGTACTTC . TRBV27 TRBD1 TRBJ2-7
CASSLGGQMNTEAFF TGTGCCAGCAGCTTAGGGGGACAGATGAACACTGAAGCTTTCTTT . TRBV6-6 TRBD1 TRBJ1-1
CATSRVAGGPYEQYF TGTGCCACCAGCAGAGTTGCCGGGGGCCCCTACGAGCAGTACTTC once TRBV15 . TRBJ2-7
CASSGGTGGFQPQHF TGTGCCAGTAGTGGGGGGACAGGGGGCTTTCAGCCCCAGCATTTT . TRBV19 TRBD1 TRBJ1-5
CASSGLAFETQYF TGTGCCAGTAGTGGTTTGGCTTTCGAGACCCAGTACTTC . TRBV19 . TRBJ2-5
CASSEDSSNSPLHF TGTGCCAGCAGCGAGGACAGTAGTAATTCACCCCTCCACTTT . TRBV6-4 . TRBJ1-6
CASYETSGRFDEQFF TGCGCCAGCTACGAGACTAGCGGGAGGTTCGATGAGCAGTTCTTC few TRBV5-1 TRBD2 TRBJ2-1
CASSWRGRKNTEAFF TGTGCCAGCAGCTGGAGAGGCAGAAAGAACACTGAAGCTTTCTTT few TRBV7-9 . TRBJ1-1
CASSSREEGDTQYF TGTGCCAGCAGCTCCAGGGAAGAAGGGGATACGCAGTATTTT . TRBV11-3 . TRBJ2-3
CASSLGGLSYEQYF TGCGCCAGCAGCTTGGGGGGTCTTTCCTACGAGCAGTACTTC . TRBV5-1 . TRBJ2-7
CASSLGTGNQPQHF TGTGCCAGCAGCCTTGGGACAGGAAATCAGCCCCAGCATTTT . TRBV11-2 TRBD1 TRBJ1-5
CASSQGYSTLPYEQYF TGTGCCAGCAGCCAGGGGTATAGCACTCTTCCCTACGAGCAGTACTTC . TRBV14 . TRBJ2-7
CASSSIMDRTYEQYF TGTGCCAGCAGCTCCATCATGGACAGGACCTACGAGCAGTACTTC . TRBV7-6 TRBD1 TRBJ2-7
CASSRGGSTDTQYF TGTGCCAGCAGCCGGGGGGGGAGCACAGATACGCAGTATTTT . TRBV6-1 TRBD2 TRBJ2-3
CASSLGGRGQGNEAFF TGTGCCAGCAGCTTAGGAGGAAGGGGGCAGGGTAATGAAGCTTTCTTT . TRBV7-6 TRBD1 TRBJ1-1
CASSLDQAGSLFF TGTGCCAGCAGCTTAGATCAGGCAGGGTCACTGTTCTTC . TRBV11-2 . TRBJ2-1
CASSLANNSPLHF TGTGCCAGCAGCTTAGCTAATAATTCACCCCTCCACTTT . TRBV13 . TRBJ1-6
CASRAGTGSFLNEKLFF TGTGCCAGCAGGGCTGGGACAGGATCGTTTCTAAATGAAAAACTGTTTTTT . TRBV2 TRBD1 TRBJ1-4
CASIQQEIAEAFF TGTGCCAGCATCCAACAGGAAATCGCTGAAGCTTTCTTT . TRBV6-5 . TRBJ1-1